This T cell receptor (beta chain) is from a study of blood T cell repertoires in COVID-19 (dated by TCRdb to about 2020). General notes on the study: Samples covering the acute and convalescent phases of COVID-19 were provided by collaborators in the United States, Italy and Spain. The prospective study material was composed of cDNA or gDNA derived from T cells, B-cell-depleted T cells, or PBMCs. Sample metadata almost always included a de-identified subject ID, COVID-19 status, age in years and sex. Where available, HLA class I and class II types were obtained from metadata supplied by the sample provider rather than from assay-based typing. The repertoires were released in a freely available public database meant as a resource for research on the immune response to SARS-CoV-2. The samples were drawn from the first 160 participants of the ongoing ImmuneRACE study and from about 1,200 subjects provided by 6 global collaborators. Deeply sampled blood TCRbeta repertoires from subjects exposed to, actively infected with, or recovered from COVID-19 were included in the dataset. What the work shows at the level of the full study, not this receptor alone: How much clinical and demographic metadata was included differed by source and by participant, and the metadata was provided uncurated.

The germline V gene specifies SGHTA as CDR1 and FQGNSA as CDR2. Germline trimming amounts to 5 bases on V and 0 bases on J, with 1 as the count of junction bases outside the gene matches. Its CDR3 holds 14 amino acids, cysteine through phenylalanine. CDR3 DNA only is kept here, 42 bases in frame from base 1. Whole blood was collected in K2EDTA tubes by collaborating institutions according to the institutions' own protocols. For TCRbeta analysis, collaborator samples were shipped as frozen whole blood, as isolated PBMCs, or as DNA extracted from either sample type. This clone was seen only a few times. It lacks a known antigen. Per-base quality was not reported, and no clone a single base away is much larger than it. TCRbeta CDR3 regions were amplified from genomic DNA using the immunoSEQ Assay, a bias-controlled multiplex PCR. The paper's data handling went like this. Within the assay, amplification of reference gene primers was used to estimate how many nucleated cells each sample contained. Sequence reads were collapsed and filtered to measure the absolute abundance of every unique TCRbeta CDR3 rearrangement. For each sample, productive Simpson clonality was calculated as the square root of Simpson's diversity index across productive rearrangements. TCRdb holds this immuneACCESS table with in-frame rearrangements only. Some clones are missing; in checked studies, unresolved V genes explain under half, and the rest has no known cause. The DNA was the basis for D and trimming; V, J and clone size are from that table. The sample table holds 90,000 to 120,000 clones, of which around nine tenths were seen once. The top ten clones comprise approximately 5.1% of the sample.

This TCR was recovered from a man in his 70s with acute or convalescent COVID-19. Sequencing was performed on peripheral blood. The sequence is built from TRBV7-2 and TRBJ1-5; 7 middle bases align to TRBD1. CDR3 sequence: CASSRQGSNQPQHF. Here is the DNA: TGTGCCAGCAGCAGACAGGGTAGCAATCAGCCCCAGCATTTT.